Listed here are 6 T cell receptor beta chains from one sample, sequenced in a study of blood T cells in healthy people across ages. A second 7 to 11 cycle PCR used barcoded and J-beta primers. TCRdb reprocessed the 5' RACE reads via MiXCR and lists one record per CDR3 protein. The sample includes around 500,000 distinct CDR3 sequences, around a quarter of them seen just once. These data are also associated with another study on T cells of mothers and their children.

What was sequenced was blood. These receptors came from a boy aged 2 to 10 in good health.

This clonotype was observed a few times. The chain uses TRBV11-2 and TRBJ1-3; no clear D gene. V was shortened by 3 bases and J by 0 bases, with 3 bases between the two germline ends. CDR1 and CDR2 from the germline V gene are SGHAT and FQNNGV. This CDR3 spans 13 amino acids. CDR3: CASSFRSGNTIYF. The CDR3 region has the DNA TGTGCCAGCAGCTTTCGCTCTGGAAACACCATATATTTT.

The V and J genes are TRBV7-9 and TRBJ2-7; 9 bases are a match to TRBD1. V dropped 6 bases and J dropped 3; count of bases not matched to a gene: 9. The CDR3 runs 15 residues. Germline CDR1 is SEHNR and CDR2 is FQNEAQ (reference sequence). The CDR3 is CASSYRDRADYEQYF. The CDR3 DNA follows: TGTGCCAGCAGTTATAGGGACAGGGCAGACTACGAGCAGTACTTC.

The chain recombines TRBV10-3 with TRBJ1-1; D is unresolved. The CDR3 has 14 amino acids. Trimming took off 2 bases at V and 0 bases at J, with 7 bases between the two ends. Germline values: CDR1 ENHRY, CDR2 SYGVKD. The CDR3 DNA sequence: TGTGCCATCAGTGAGCTAAACATGAACACTGAAGCTTTCTTT. It specifies CAISELNMNTEAFF.

This clonotype was recorded many times. The gene calls are TRBV18 and TRBJ1-4; the D gene is possibly TRBD1 (5 bases). Trimming left V 3 bases short and J 5 bases short, with 7 bases between. Per germline, CDR1 KGHSH and CDR2 LQKENI. The CDR3 covers 13 residues. CDR3 region: CASSPGHNEKLFF. DNA for the CDR3: TGTGCCAGCTCACCGGGGCACAATGAAAAACTGTTTTTT.

In the case of this clonotype: This sequence may be a read error, since a much larger clone differs from it by one base. Likely a read error: the CDR3 ends without its conserved phenylalanine or tryptophan. The chain has TRBV14 and TRBJ2-7, with a weak D call TRBD2 (5 bases). Germline-derived CDR1 and CDR2 are SGHDN and FVKESK. CDR3 length: 12 residues. The V gene lost 2 bases and the J gene lost 7 bases, with 9 bases spanning the gap. The CDR3 nucleotides read TGTGCCAGCAGCCAACCAGGACTTGAGCAGTACTCC. It encodes CASSQPGLEQYS.

The V gene is TRBV7-9, the J gene TRBJ2-5; D unclear. The J call may not be correct, given that the DNA end is closer to TRBJ2-7. The CDR3 has 14 amino acids. Germline CDR1 SEHNR, CDR2 FQNEAQ (reference sequence). CDR3 sequence reads: CASSFGPVAYEQYF. For the CDR3, the DNA is TGTGCCAGCAGCTTCGGACCAGTAGCCTACGAGCAGTACTTC.